The clone carrying this T cell receptor beta chain is a singleton in its sample. Its antigen is as yet unknown. TCRdb keeps only in-frame clones here, not all; method: immunoSEQ multiplex PCR. The sample lists approximately 410,000 clones, roughly 90% occurring once. This record comes from a study of Ad26.COV2.S vaccination and SARS-CoV-2 variants. Whole-study findings and limits: Measures of TCR breadth and depth may have fallen short of total T cell responses.

Noted treatment: around 19 received Ad26.COV2.S at low or high dose, single or two shots; about 5 received placebo; per-sample allocation not given. The study sampled participants on day 63 after the first vaccine or placebo injection. This CDR3 is 16 amino acids long. The V gene end was trimmed by 1 base and the J gene end by 6 bases; junction bases not matched to a gene: 9. CDR1 and CDR2 (germline): MGHRA, YSYEKL. This clonotype was sampled from a person aged 18-60 years who received the Ad26.COV2.S COVID-19 vaccine or a placebo. The rearrangement uses TRBV4-1 and TRBJ2-7; 10 bases line up with TRBD1. Sample: peripheral blood, taken in a trial of Ad26.COV2.S vaccine versus placebo. The CDR3 loop is CASSQGIRDRGREQYF. The CDR3, as DNA: TGCGCCAGCAGCCAAGGCATCCGGGACAGGGGACGCGAGCAGTACTTC.